This TCR beta chain was identified during a study of blood T cell repertoires in COVID-19. Germline assignment: CDR1 SEHNR and CDR2 FQNEAQ (reference sequence). CDR3 length: 12 residues. V lost 8 bases and J lost 7, with 14 bases in between. Some clones are missing from TCRdb's copy, which holds only in-frame ones; the method was immunoSEQ multiplex PCR. The sample carries 200,000 to 300,000 clones, 85% to 90% recorded once. The TCR was taken from a woman in her sixties or seventies with active or convalescent COVID-19. The sequenced sample was peripheral blood. The J gene is TRBJ1-2, the V gene TRBV7-9; D is ambiguous. The CDR3 region is CASGQNDGGYTF. The CDR3 coding sequence is TGTGCCAGCGGTCAGAATGATGGTGGCTACACCTTC.